This T cell receptor (beta chain) emerged from a study of blood T cell repertoires in COVID-19. Across the whole study: PBMCs, B-cell-depleted T cells, or T cells provided the cDNA or gDNA that made up the material.

Original methodology: Reference gene primer amplification gave estimated nucleated cell counts. Some clones are missing from TCRdb's copy, which holds only in-frame ones; the method was immunoSEQ multiplex PCR. That table furnishes V, J and clone size, whereas the DNA furnished D and trimming. This sample yields over 150,000 clones, of which 70% to 85% are seen a single time; more than 5.5% belongs to the top ten. The germline gives CDR1 KGHSH, CDR2 LQKENI. The V end was cut by 0 bases, the J end by 5 bases, with 10 bases between. The CDR3 totals 14 residues. The gene calls are TRBV18 and TRBJ2-5; D call uncertain. This TCR derives from a human donor in a cohort sampled during active COVID-19. Sequenced sample: peripheral blood. The CDR3 reads CASSPPIHGETQYF. CDR3 DNA: TGTGCCAGCTCACCACCGATCCACGGGGAGACCCAGTACTTC.